The sequence of this T cell receptor beta chain was determined in a study of cytomegalovirus exposure and HLA in healthy donors. CDR1 and CDR2 (germline): SGHTA, FQGNSA. The CDR3 runs to 16 residues. J was trimmed by 7 bases and V by 4 bases; bases with no gene match: 12. Amplification used 60 Vbeta primers and 13 Jbeta primers. Measured with immunoSEQ multiplex PCR; TCRdb has only the in-frame clones, and not every one. The data hold about 200,000 clones, with less than 85% observed a single time. The rearrangement links TRBV7-2 to TRBJ2-2, with 7 bases fitting TRBD2. Material: PBMCs. The receptor was isolated from a girl aged 5 to 17 in good health and CMV-seropositive. The CDR3 here is CASSSLRLAGRGELFF. Here the CDR3 DNA reads TGTGCCAGCAGCTCACTCAGACTAGCCGGCCGCGGGGAGCTGTTTTTT.